This T cell receptor (beta chain) was profiled in a study of T cell changes during pregnancy in multiple sclerosis. This table comes from immunoSEQ multiplex PCR, and its TCRdb copy is limited to in-frame clones, with some not included. The data hold over 45,000 clones, with over 90% observed a single time. This CDR3 comprises 14 residues. CDR1 and CDR2 (germline): ENHRY, SYGVKD. V lost 6 bases to trimming and J lost 6 bases, with 17 bases between them. This TCR derives from a female donor with multiple sclerosis, enrolled in a pregnancy study. This material consisted of CD8+ T cells from peripheral blood mononuclear cells, taken in the third trimester of pregnancy. V is TRBV10-3 and J is TRBJ1-2; D remains ambiguous. The CDR3, as DNA: TGTGCCATCAGCGGAGGAAACTACCTCCATGGCTACACCTTC. This codes for CAISGGNYLHGYTF.